The source of this T cell receptor beta chain is a study of T cell changes during pregnancy in multiple sclerosis. TCRdb's copy holds only in-frame clones and misses some; the assay was immunoSEQ multiplex PCR. The table includes approximately 69,000 clones, roughly nine tenths detected once. The sequence derives from a female donor in good health, enrolled as a control in a pregnancy study. The sequencing here drew on CD4+ T cells from peripheral blood mononuclear cells, taken in the third trimester of pregnancy.

CDR3 in amino acids: CASSPGAQPNTEAFF. The CDR3, as DNA: TGTGCCAGCTCACCGGGGGCCCAGCCGAACACTGAAGCTTTCTTT. The rearrangement uses TRBV18 and TRBJ1-1; TRBD1 might be the D (6 bases). This CDR3 comprises 15 residues. With 3 bases removed from V and 1 base from J, the gap between germline ends came to 12 bases. From germline, CDR1 is KGHSH and CDR2 LQKENI.